The 24 T cell receptor beta chains presented below share a single source sample, sequenced in a study of siplizumab effects on memory and regulatory T cells. Profiling relied on immunoSEQ multiplex PCR, and the TCRdb table lists in-frame clones only, not all of them. The table lists 100,000 or so clones, about 91% of them singletons. Sequencing was performed on CD4+ T cells sorted from blood. The receptors originated from a human donor in good health. Some clones in this sample may be carry-over from other donors' samples.

This clone was recorded a few times. The J gene is TRBJ1-4, the V gene TRBV7-9; D is ambiguous. V dropped 0 bases and J dropped 7 bases, with 12 bases sitting between them. CDR1 SEHNR and CDR2 FQNEAQ come from the germline V gene (reference sequence). The CDR3 contains 15 residues. CDR3 sequence (DNA): TGTGCCAGCAGCTTAGCAGGGCCCGGAGGTGAAAAACTGTTTTTT. Amino acids: CASSLAGPGGEKLFF. The full variable domain, its missing parts supplied by reference TRBV7-9 and TRBJ1-4, is DTGVSQNPRHKITKRGQNVTFRCDPISEHNRLYWYRQTLGQGPEFLTYFQNEAQLEKSRLLSDRFSAERPKGSFSTLEIQRTEQGDSAMYLCASSLAGPGGEKLFFGSGTQLSVL.

The CDR3 here is CASSIIRHGYQETQYF. The DNA of the CDR3 is TGTGCCAGTAGTATAATCCGACATGGATATCAAGAGACCCAGTACTTC. The chain employs TRBV19 and TRBJ2-5; no clear D gene. Germline values: CDR1 LNHDA, CDR2 SQIVND (reference sequence). Trimming shortened V by 2 bases and J by 2 bases, and 15 bases separated the two germline ends. This CDR3 is 16 amino acids long. Looking up the rest from reference TRBV19 and TRBJ2-5 gives the full variable domain: DGGITQSPKYLFRKEGQNVTLSCEQNLNHDAMYWYRQDPGQGLRLIYYSQIVNDFQKGDIAEGYSVSREKKESFPLTVTSAQKNPTAFYLCASSIIRHGYQETQYFGPGTRLLVL.

The rearrangement uses TRBV5-1 and TRBJ1-2; 10 bases are shared with TRBD1. Germline CDR1 is SGHRS and CDR2 is YFSETQ. Trimming at V came to 3 bases and at J to 4 bases, leaving 6 bases not matched to a gene. CDR3 length equals 15 residues. The CDR3, as DNA: TGCGCCAGCAGCTCCAATCGGGACAGGGGCTATGGCTACACCTTC. It encodes CASSSNRDRGYGYTF.

The chain is built from TRBV18 and TRBJ1-1; weak D call: TRBD1 (6 bases). The CDR3 contains 14 residues. V was pared by 4 bases and J by 5 bases, with 14 bases between. Germline CDR1 and CDR2: KGHSH and LQKENI. The CDR3 DNA reads TGTGCCAGCTCACGACAGGCGGGTGGGACTGAAGCTTTCTTT. As protein: CASSRQAGGTEAFF.

This rearrangement joins TRBV12-5 to TRBJ1-5; the D is unclear. CDR3 size: 16 residues. V shed 1 base and J shed 2 bases, with 12 bases lying between them. Germline values: CDR1 LGHNT, CDR2 FRNRAP. The CDR3 loop reads CASGLGTLTGNQPQHF. The CDR3 DNA sequence: TGTGCTAGTGGTTTGGGCACCCTGACGGGCAATCAGCCCCAGCATTTT.

The chain carries TRBV5-4 and TRBJ2-7, with TRBD1 identical over 9 bases. Trimming cost V 5 bases and J 4 bases; bases outside gene matches: 7. The CDR3 is made up of 14 amino acids. Germline V lookup: CDR1 SGHNT, CDR2 YYREEE (reference sequence). CDR3 DNA sequence: TGTGCCAGCAGGAAAACAGGGGGCGCGTACGAGCAGTACTTC. Translation gives CASRKTGGAYEQYF.

V is TRBV19 and J is TRBJ1-5; D uncertain. The CDR3 covers 14 residues. The V gene's germline CDR1 is LNHDA and CDR2 SQIVND (reference sequence). The V gene lost 10 bases and the J gene lost 3 bases, with 16 bases spanning the gap. The CDR3 DNA is TGTGCCACTGATTTAGGTCAGCCCAATCAGCCCCAGCATTTT. Protein: CATDLGQPNQPQHF.

V and J are TRBV5-1 and TRBJ2-5; 9 nucleotides align to TRBD2. CDR3 length equals 17 residues. Looked up from germline, CDR1 is SGHRS and CDR2 is YFSETQ. The J segment lost 1 base and the V segment lost 8 bases, leaving 15 bases of the junction unmatched. The CDR3 protein is CASSSGTSRGSQETQYF. The CDR3 DNA sequence: TGCGCCAGTTCTAGCGGGACTTCCCGGGGGTCCCAAGAGACCCAGTACTTC.

J is TRBJ2-7 and V is TRBV15; D uncertain. The ends were cut back, 0 bases at V and 6 bases at J, with 9 bases in the middle. Germline V gene data show CDR1 as LNHNV and CDR2 as YYDKDF (reference sequence). The CDR3 has 13 amino acids. CDR3 coding DNA: TGTGCCACCAGCAGAGATCGCCAAGGCGAGCAGTACTTC. Residues: CATSRDRQGEQYF. Variable domain in full (rest from reference TRBV15 and TRBJ2-7): DAMVIQNPRYQVTQFGKPVTLSCSQTLNHNVMYWYQQKSSQAPKLLFHYYDKDFNNEADTPDNFQSRRPNTSFCFLDIRSPGLGDTAMYLCATSRDRQGEQYFGPGTRLTVT.

This chain connects TRBV28 to TRBJ2-5; D remains ambiguous. V lost 3 bases to trimming and J lost 4 bases, with 12 bases between them. Germline CDR1 and CDR2: MDHEN and SYDVKM. The CDR3 consists of 14 residues. CDR3 residues: CASSLVVGSETQYF. CDR3 bases: TGTGCCAGCAGTTTGGTGGTGGGTTCAGAGACCCAGTACTTC. Combining the CDR3 with reference TRBV28 and TRBJ2-5 gives the whole variable domain DVKVTQSSRYLVKRTGEKVFLECVQDMDHENMFWYRQDPGLGLRLIYFSYDVKMKEKGDIPEGYSVSREKKERFSLILESASTNQTSMYLCASSLVVGSETQYFGPGTRLLVL.

The chain has TRBV7-9 and TRBJ2-2; TRBD1 or TRBD2 may be the D gene (5 bases each). The CDR3 contains 17 residues. V gave up 5 bases and J gave up 1 base, with 17 bases separating them. Germline assignment: CDR1 SEHNR and CDR2 FQNEAQ (reference sequence). The CDR3 nucleotides are TGTGCCAGCAGCCAACTACCCGGGACGGAGAACACCGGGGAGCTGTTTTTT. Translated, it gives CASSQLPGTENTGELFF.

V usage is TRBV2 and J usage is TRBJ1-3; tentative D call: TRBD1 (5 bases). V shed 2 bases and J shed 1 base, with 9 bases lying between them. Germline loops: CDR1 SNHLY, CDR2 FYNNEI. The CDR3 covers 15 residues. The CDR3 DNA follows: TGTGCCAGCAGTGAACGGAGGGGATCTGGAAACACCATATATTTT. This encodes CASSERRGSGNTIYF.

The V gene is TRBV7-9, the J gene TRBJ1-1; D remains unclear. The germline V and J ends were trimmed by 4 bases and 1 base, with 4 bases remaining between them. The CDR3 spans 12 residues. Germline V CDR1 and CDR2: SEHNR, FQNEAQ (reference sequence). The chain's CDR3 is CASSYQNTEAFF. The CDR3 bases are TGTGCCAGCAGCTATCAGAACACTGAAGCTTTCTTT.

The chain's CDR3 is CASTSRGGAHNEQFF. The CDR3 bases are TGTGCCAGCACCTCTCGGGGCGGGGCCCACAATGAGCAGTTCTTC. This chain joins TRBV6-1 and TRBJ2-1; weak D call: TRBD2 (6 bases). Trimming cost V 7 bases and J 5 bases, with 18 bases left between them. CDR3 length: 15 amino acids. The germline V gene has CDR1 MNHNS and CDR2 SASEGT.

The V gene is TRBV15, the J gene TRBJ1-2, with TRBD1 as a possible D gene (5 bases). The germline V and J ends were trimmed by 0 bases and 9 bases, with 14 bases remaining between them. The CDR3 covers 14 residues. From germline, CDR1 is LNHNV and CDR2 YYDKDF (reference sequence). The CDR3 loop is CATSRDRAAERYTF. The DNA for the CDR3 is TGTGCCACCAGCAGAGACAGGGCTGCCGAACGCTACACCTTC.

This chain uses TRBV5-1 with TRBJ2-3, with 13 bases matching TRBD2. CDR3 length equals 18 residues. Germline V gene data show CDR1 as SGHRS and CDR2 as YFSETQ. The junction had 6 bases not matched to a gene; V was cut back by 1 base and J by 1 base. The CDR3 loop reads CASSLTGTSGIGTDTQYF. The CDR3, as DNA: TGCGCCAGCAGCTTGACCGGGACTAGCGGGATTGGCACAGATACGCAGTATTTT.

The rearrangement uses TRBV5-1 and TRBJ1-2; D is perhaps TRBD1 (5 bases). CDR3 length equals 16 residues. CDR1 and CDR2 from the germline V gene are SGHRS and YFSETQ. The V end lost 2 bases, the J end lost 2 bases, and 16 bases lay between the germline ends. In nucleotides, the CDR3 is TGCGCCAGCAGCTTCTTGGGTCAGGGATCCAACTATGGCTACACCTTC. It is translated as CASSFLGQGSNYGYTF.

The chain employs TRBV7-3 and TRBJ1-6; D possibly corresponds to TRBD1 (5 bases). CDR3 length equals 13 residues. V dropped 5 bases and J dropped 10 bases, with 12 bases sitting between them. CDR1 and CDR2 from the germline V gene are SGHTA and FQGTGA. The CDR3 DNA sequence: TGTGCCAGCAGCAGGGGCGGTTTCTCACCCCTCCACTTT. This gives the protein CASSRGGFSPLHF.

The chain recombines TRBV11-2 with TRBJ1-1; D gene unclear. Trimming pared 7 bases from V and 2 bases from J, leaving 14 bases between. The CDR3 has 14 amino acids. The V gene's germline CDR1 is SGHAT and CDR2 FQNNGV. CDR3 sequence reads: CASNPVTINTEAFF. The CDR3 DNA sequence: TGTGCCAGCAACCCCGTCACAATAAACACTGAAGCTTTCTTT.

V usage is TRBV4-1 and J usage is TRBJ2-1; TRBD2 matches 9 bases. Germline V gene sequence: CDR1 MGHRA, CDR2 YSYEKL. Trimming took 4 bases from V and 8 from J; bases not matched to a gene: 9. This CDR3 spans 15 amino acids. CDR3 protein: CASSLRLAVGDEQFF. The DNA of the CDR3 is TGCGCCAGCAGCCTAAGACTAGCGGTCGGCGATGAGCAGTTCTTC.

This clone appeared a single time. The J gene is TRBJ1-1, the V gene TRBV5-8; possibly TRBD1 for D (6 bases). The germline V and J ends were trimmed by 6 bases and 3 bases, with 21 bases remaining between them. The germline gives CDR1 SGHTS, CDR2 YDEGEE. The CDR3 extends over 16 amino acids. In nucleotides, the CDR3 is TGTGCCAGCACAGATTCCGGGACACGCCTTTACACTGAAGCTTTCTTT. Translating it yields CASTDSGTRLYTEAFF.

The chain combines TRBV11-2 with TRBJ2-1, with TRBD2 as a possible D gene (5 bases). This CDR3 is built from 15 residues. Trimming cost V 0 bases and J 1 base, with 7 bases left between them. Germline V gives CDR1 SGHAT, CDR2 FQNNGV. The CDR3 DNA is TGTGCCAGCAGCTTAGAACCGGGATCCTACAATGAGCAGTTCTTC. Protein: CASSLEPGSYNEQFF.

The V gene is TRBV5-1, the J gene TRBJ1-1; 7 positions match TRBD1. This CDR3 has 17 amino acids. Trimming removed 3 bases from V and 2 bases from J; junction bases left unmatched: 13. Per germline, CDR1 SGHRS and CDR2 YFSETQ. The DNA for the CDR3 is TGCGCCAGCAGCTCGAGGAAGGGGGCGCTTGAAAACACTGAAGCTTTCTTT. Amino acid sequence: CASSSRKGALENTEAFF. Complete variable domain (other parts from reference TRBV5-1 and TRBJ1-1): KAGVTQTPRYLIKTRGQQVTLSCSPISGHRSVSWYQQTPGQGLQFLFEYFSETQRNKGNFPGRFSGRQFSNSRSEMNVSTLELGDSALYLCASSSRKGALENTEAFFGQGTRLTVV.

This chain links TRBV28 with TRBJ2-7; D possibly corresponds to TRBD2 (6 bases). This CDR3 contains 13 residues. Trimming removed 7 bases from V and 1 base from J, with 11 bases in between. Germline CDR1 is MDHEN and CDR2 is SYDVKM. CDR3 bases: TGTGCCAGCAAAATTGGAGGGTCCTACGAGCAGTACTTC. Translated: CASKIGGSYEQYF.